These 30 T cell receptor beta chains came from one sample sequenced in a study of shared clonotypes between healthy human individuals. Assay: immunoSEQ multiplex PCR; the TCRdb copy retains only in-frame clones and omits some. The table has around 700,000 clones, about 91% seen once. Terminally differentiated effector memory CD45RA+ cells were excluded by CCR7 positive selection of CD45RO-negative cells. Sequencing used naive CD8+ T cells sorted from blood. These receptor sequences come from a man aged 25 to 40 in good health.

This clone was detected only a few times. The chain has TRBV9 and TRBJ2-1, with 7 nucleotides matching TRBD2. From germline, CDR1 is SGDLS and CDR2 YYNGEE. This CDR3 contains 15 residues. After removal of 4 bases from V and 5 bases from J, the junction contained 9 bases not matched to a gene. The CDR3 nucleotides are TGTGCCAGCAGCCCCTTTCGGGAGGAGCACAATGAGCAGTTCTTC. Amino acid sequence: CASSPFREEHNEQFF.

This chain joins TRBV18 and TRBJ1-1; maybe TRBD1 (6 bases). The germline V gene has CDR1 KGHSH and CDR2 LQKENI. The CDR3 length is 16 residues. The V end lost 1 base, the J end lost 0 bases, and 12 bases lay between the germline ends. CDR3 in amino acids: CASSPRRQDLNTEAFF. The DNA of the CDR3 is TGTGCCAGCTCACCACGAAGACAGGATTTGAACACTGAAGCTTTCTTT.

The V gene is TRBV11-2, the J gene TRBJ2-1; 8 nucleotides align to TRBD1. The germline V gene has CDR1 SGHAT and CDR2 FQNNGV. The CDR3 consists of 15 residues. The V gene end was trimmed by 5 bases and the J gene end by 2 bases; junction bases not matched to a gene: 5. CDR3 amino acids: CASSPGQGTYNEQFF. CDR3 nucleotides: TGTGCCAGCAGCCCCGGACAGGGTACCTACAATGAGCAGTTCTTC. Complete variable domain (other parts from reference TRBV11-2 and TRBJ2-1): EAGVAQSPRYKIIEKRQSVAFWCNPISGHATLYWYQQILGQGPKLLIQFQNNGVVDDSQLPKDRFSAERLKGVDSTLKIQPAKLEDSAVYLCASSPGQGTYNEQFFGPGTRLTVL.

This clone appeared once. At the DNA level, this CDR3 is encoded by other sequences in the same sample as well. The chain carries TRBV5-4 and TRBJ2-7; D unclear. Trimming removed 3 bases at V and 0 bases at J, with 7 bases between. The V gene's germline CDR1 is SGHNT and CDR2 YYREEE (reference sequence). The CDR3 length is 13 residues. CDR3 loop: CASSSGPSYEQYF. Written as DNA, the CDR3 is TGTGCCAGCAGCTCCGGTCCCTCCTACGAGCAGTACTTC.

The chain couples TRBV28 to TRBJ2-1; the D call may be TRBD1 or TRBD2 (7 bases each). This CDR3 has 16 residues. The germline gives CDR1 MDHEN, CDR2 SYDVKM. V dropped 2 bases and J dropped 2 bases, with 13 bases sitting between them. CDR3 protein: CASSLTPGGAYNEQFF. In nucleotides, the CDR3 is TGTGCCAGCAGTTTAACCCCAGGGGGGGCCTACAATGAGCAGTTCTTC.

The J gene is TRBJ2-6, the V gene TRBV2; D is unresolved. There are 14 residues in the CDR3. V shed 7 bases and J shed 0 bases, with 7 bases lying between them. Germline V gene lookup returns CDR1 SNHLY and CDR2 FYNNEI. CDR3 coding DNA: TGTGCCAGCATTCCAAGCTCTGGGGCCAACGTCCTGACTTTC. This sequence encodes CASIPSSGANVLTF.

The rearrangement uses TRBV14 and TRBJ2-7; weak D call: TRBD2 (5 bases). CDR3 size: 15 residues. Germline V lookup: CDR1 SGHDN, CDR2 FVKESK. Deletions cut 6 bases from V and 2 bases from J, with 17 bases between. The CDR3 reads CASRLTEGVTYEQYF. As DNA, the CDR3 is TGTGCCAGCAGACTTACCGAGGGAGTAACCTACGAGCAGTACTTC.

In the case of this clone: A far bigger clonotype differs at one base, so this is likely a read error. Additional DNA sequences in this sample encode the identical CDR3. The chain combines TRBV27 with TRBJ2-7; maybe TRBD1 (5 bases). The CDR3 is 13 amino acids. Between the trimmed V and J ends, which lost 1 base and 3 bases, there was a span of 7 bases. The germline V gene has CDR1 MNHEY and CDR2 SMNVEV (reference sequence). The CDR3 DNA follows: TGTGCCAGCAGTTTATTCAGGGACTACGAGCAGTACTTC. It codes for CASSLFRDYEQYF.

V usage is TRBV6-5 and J usage is TRBJ2-5; D uncertain. The V gene lost 5 bases and the J gene lost 2 bases, with 12 bases spanning the gap. The CDR3 has 14 amino acids. Germline V gene lookup returns CDR1 MNHEY and CDR2 SVGAGI. CDR3 in amino acids: CASSINGRQETQYF. The CDR3 DNA reads TGTGCCAGCAGTATCAACGGGCGGCAAGAGACCCAGTACTTC.

The chain has TRBV7-6 and TRBJ2-7; D is tentatively TRBD1 or TRBD2 (5 bases each). CDR3 length equals 15 residues. The germline gives CDR1 SGHVS, CDR2 FNYEAQ. Trimming cost V 3 bases and J 2 bases, with 14 bases left between them. The CDR3 DNA reads TGTGCCAGCAGCTTTCGGGACGCAATACCCTACGAGCAGTACTTC. Translating it yields CASSFRDAIPYEQYF.

V usage is TRBV7-6 and J usage is TRBJ2-7, with D maybe TRBD2 (6 bases). V lost 1 base and J lost 2, with 21 bases in between. The CDR3 is 18 residues long. Germline CDR1 SGHVS, CDR2 FNYEAQ. The CDR3 DNA sequence: TGTGCCAGCAGCTTAGACGTTGGCGTGGCGGGACCCCCCTACGAGCAGTACTTC. Its translation: CASSLDVGVAGPPYEQYF.

The V call is TRBV6-5, the J call TRBJ2-7; 7 nucleotides agree with TRBD1. With V trimmed by 2 bases and J by 4 bases, 5 bases remained unmatched. CDR1 is MNHEY, CDR2 SVGAGI, per germline. This CDR3 is 14 amino acids long. The CDR3 reads CASSYNRGPYEQYF. The CDR3 DNA reads as TGTGCCAGCAGTTACAACAGGGGCCCGTACGAGCAGTACTTC.

The chain links TRBV14 to TRBJ2-5; 13 nucleotides agree with TRBD2. This CDR3 region has 17 residues. Germline CDR1 reads SGHDN; CDR2 reads FVKESK. The V segment lost 4 bases and the J segment 4 bases; nucleotides outside the gene matches: 9. The CDR3 nucleotides are TGTGCCAGCAGCCTAGAGTGGGGACTAGCGGGATTAGAGACCCAGTACTTC. It yields the protein CASSLEWGLAGLETQYF.

The rearrangement joins TRBV11-2 to TRBJ2-1, with a weak D call TRBD2 (6 bases). This CDR3 contains 15 residues. Germline CDR1 and CDR2: SGHAT and FQNNGV. Trimming removed 6 bases at V and 6 bases at J, with 18 bases between. CDR3 loop: CASSYHAGLINEQFF. CDR3 nucleotide sequence: TGTGCCAGCAGTTATCACGCTGGACTAATCAATGAGCAGTTCTTC.

The chain links TRBV4-1 to TRBJ2-1, with TRBD2 matching 7 bases. Per germline, CDR1 MGHRA and CDR2 YSYEKL. The trim removed 1 base at V and 4 bases at J, leaving 7 bases unmatched. This CDR3 has 16 residues. CDR3 coding DNA: TGCGCCAGCAGCCAAGTTGAGCGGGGTACTTACAATGAGCAGTTCTTC. Protein product: CASSQVERGTYNEQFF.

Comment on this clone: The junction shows a germline mismatch at one end, possibly a read error. The chain employs TRBV7-9 and TRBJ2-4; a weak D match, TRBD2 (6 bases). This CDR3 is built from 15 residues. Per germline, CDR1 SEHNR and CDR2 FQNEAQ (reference sequence). CDR3 amino acids: CASSLLSGFKDIQYF. CDR3 bases: TGTGCCAGCAGCTTATTAAGCGGGTTCAAAGACATTCAGTACTTC.

The chain is built from TRBV11-3 and TRBJ2-7, with D uncertain. V shed 1 base and J shed 2 bases, with 6 bases lying between them. The CDR3 is made up of 13 amino acids. Looked up from germline, CDR1 is SGHNT and CDR2 is YENEEA. CDR3 sequence (DNA): TGTGCCAGCAGCTTAGGGGTCACCTACGAGCAGTACTTC. Its translation: CASSLGVTYEQYF.

This clone has a single count. The chain carries TRBV29-1 and TRBJ2-7, with D perhaps assigned TRBD1 or TRBD2 (5 bases each). This CDR3 spans 12 amino acids. The germline V and J ends were trimmed by 2 bases and 6 bases, with 11 bases remaining between them. The germline V gene has CDR1 SQVTM and CDR2 ANQGSEA. The CDR3 here is CSVEYGAAEQYF. The DNA of the CDR3 is TGCAGCGTTGAATACGGGGCGGCCGAGCAGTACTTC.

The V gene is TRBV5-5, the J gene TRBJ2-2; no definite D call. Germline V gene sequence: CDR1 SGHKS, CDR2 YYEKEE (reference sequence). Between the trimmed V and J ends, which lost 3 bases and 1 base, there was a span of 4 bases. The CDR3 is made up of 13 amino acids. CDR3 sequence reads: CASSSRNTGELFF. The CDR3 nucleotides read TGTGCCAGCAGCTCCCGGAACACCGGGGAGCTGTTTTTT.

This sequence joins TRBV7-9 and TRBJ2-1; D unclear. Looked up from germline, CDR1 is SEHNR and CDR2 is FQNEAQ (reference sequence). This CDR3 has 14 amino acids. Trimming took off 1 base at V and 8 bases at J, with 12 bases between the two ends. In nucleotides, the CDR3 is TGTGCCAGCAGCTTAGGCCTAAATGTCGATGAGCAGTTCTTC. It yields the protein CASSLGLNVDEQFF.

This chain links TRBV27 with TRBJ2-1; TRBD2 agrees at 7 bases. The germline V gene encodes CDR1 MNHEY and CDR2 SMNVEV (reference sequence). V trimming: 0 bases; J trimming: 8 bases; junction bases outside the gene matches: 4. This CDR3 has 14 residues. In DNA form, the CDR3 reads TGTGCCAGCAGTTTATCGGCGGGGGTATATGAGCAGTTCTTC. As protein: CASSLSAGVYEQFF.

This clone was picked up one time. This chain connects TRBV10-3 to TRBJ2-2; D is unresolved. V lost 2 bases to trimming and J lost 4 bases, with 14 bases between them. The CDR3 sequence is 16 residues long. Germline loops: CDR1 ENHRY, CDR2 SYGVKD. The CDR3 DNA reads as TGTGCCATCAGTGAGAAAAGGATGCCGGGCACCGGGGAGCTGTTTTTT. Translating gives CAISEKRMPGTGELFF.

The J gene is TRBJ2-7, the V gene TRBV14; TRBD1 might be the D (6 bases). CDR3 length: 15 amino acids. With 0 bases removed from V and 7 bases from J, the gap between germline ends came to 16 bases. Germline CDR1 and CDR2: SGHDN and FVKESK. CDR3 sequence (DNA): TGTGCCAGCAGCCAAGATAACAGGGTTGGTCAAGAGCAGTACTTC. Protein: CASSQDNRVGQEQYF.

About this clone itself: An end of the junction does not agree with germline; a read error may underlie this. The chain uses TRBV30 and TRBJ2-7; D uncertain. The V gene's germline CDR1 is GTSNPN and CDR2 SVGIG (reference sequence). The CDR3 runs to 14 residues. The CDR3 region is CAWSVLEISNEQYF. The CDR3 bases are TGTGCCTGGAGTGTACTTGAGATCTCCAACGAGCAGTACTTC.

The V and J genes are TRBV5-5 and TRBJ2-7; TRBD1 might be the D (5 bases). Trimming pared 0 bases from V and 0 bases from J, leaving 7 bases between. Looked up from germline, CDR1 is SGHKS and CDR2 is YYEKEE (reference sequence). This CDR3 comprises 14 residues. CDR3 region: CASSLVQGSYEQYF. The CDR3 DNA reads TGTGCCAGCAGCTTGGTTCAGGGCTCCTACGAGCAGTACTTC.

The chain has TRBV7-2 and TRBJ1-4, with D hard to call. V was pared by 2 bases and J by 11 bases, with 12 bases between. The germline V gene has CDR1 SGHTA and CDR2 FQGNSA. The CDR3 has 13 amino acids. The CDR3 nucleotides are TGTGCCAGCAGCTTACCCTTTACACGGAAACTGTTTTTT. It encodes CASSLPFTRKLFF.

The V gene is TRBV7-9, the J gene TRBJ2-1; tentatively, D is TRBD2 (7 bases). The CDR3 is 18 residues long. Germline V gene data show CDR1 as SEHNR and CDR2 as FQNEAQ (reference sequence). V dropped 5 bases and J dropped 2 bases, with 22 bases sitting between them. CDR3 in amino acids: CASSPKGGGTKTYNEQFF. The DNA for the CDR3 is TGTGCCAGCAGCCCCAAAGGAGGGGGGACTAAAACCTACAATGAGCAGTTCTTC.

The V call is TRBV28, the J call TRBJ1-4; D remains ambiguous. V lost 5 bases to trimming and J lost 0 bases, with 10 bases between them. Germline CDR1 is MDHEN and CDR2 is SYDVKM. This CDR3 has 15 residues. CDR3 loop: CASSRDGSTNEKLFF. In DNA, the CDR3 is TGTGCCAGCAGTCGCGACGGATCAACTAATGAAAAACTGTTTTTT.

This chain uses TRBV28 with TRBJ2-1; 13 bases are shared with TRBD2. CDR1 is MDHEN, CDR2 SYDVKM, per germline. The CDR3 runs 18 residues. With V trimmed by 6 bases and J by 7 bases, 15 bases remained unmatched. The CDR3 DNA sequence: TGTGCCAGCAGCCCTGTTAGGTTCAGGACTAGCGGGAGTAATGAGCAGTTCTTC. This encodes CASSPVRFRTSGSNEQFF.

The chain carries TRBV6-4 and TRBJ2-3; the match to TRBD2 covers 12 bases. Germline V gene data show CDR1 as MRHNA and CDR2 as SNTAGT. This CDR3 comprises 17 residues. The ends lost 2 bases at V and 4 bases at J; junction bases unmatched: 7. The CDR3 loop is CASSDPSGRAWADTQYF. CDR3 sequence (DNA): TGTGCCAGCAGTGACCCTAGCGGGAGGGCCTGGGCAGATACGCAGTATTTT.